This passage covers 2 T cell receptor beta chains from one sample sequenced in a study of control samples from healthy donors and cancer patients. Data came from immunoSEQ multiplex PCR; TCRdb stores just in-frame clones and leaves some out. In the table there are 100,000 or so clones, roughly nine tenths of which are singletons. The sample comprised blood. Receptors were obtained from a woman younger than 35 in good health.

The rearrangement joins TRBV27 to TRBJ2-7; D ambiguous. CDR1 MNHEY and CDR2 SMNVEV come from the germline V gene (reference sequence). The CDR3 is 14 residues long. Trimming pared 3 bases from V and 3 bases from J, leaving 12 bases between. The chain's CDR3 is CASSLSQLDYEQYF. The CDR3 DNA follows: TGTGCCAGCAGTTTGTCACAGCTCGACTACGAGCAGTACTTC.

The gene calls are TRBV6-4 and TRBJ2-1; D gene uncertain. CDR1 and CDR2 (germline): MRHNA, SNTAGT. The CDR3 has 15 amino acids. V dropped 8 bases and J dropped 0 bases, with 14 bases sitting between them. The chain's CDR3 is CASRLDSSSYNEQFF. In nucleotides, the CDR3 is TGTGCCAGCCGATTAGACTCGAGCTCCTACAATGAGCAGTTCTTC.